This T cell receptor beta chain was captured in a study of shared clonotypes between healthy human individuals. Study as a whole: The cohort comprised a couple of women and a few men. Their ages spanned 18 to 49 years.

The CDR3 has 15 residues. Germline V CDR1 and CDR2: ENHRY, SYGVKD. With V trimmed by 3 bases and J by 7 bases, 8 bases remained unmatched. It was at deep level that the assay was run. Every unsorted PBMC PCR replicate was loaded with around 290 ng DNA, 33,000 or so T cell genomes. TCRdb's table, derived via immunoSEQ multiplex PCR, lists solely in-frame clones and lacks some. The sample includes 450,000 to 500,000 clones, 76% of them seen just once. This rearrangement joins TRBV10-3 to TRBJ1-4; TRBD1 aligns across 7 bases. Sequenced input: PBMCs. The sequence was obtained from a woman between 40 and 50 years old in good health. Some clones in this sample may be carry-over from other donors' samples. CDR3 residues: CAISDPRQGAEKLFF. DNA for the CDR3: TGTGCCATCAGTGATCCTAGACAGGGCGCTGAAAAACTGTTTTTT.